Listed here are 2 T cell receptor beta chains from one sample, sequenced in a study of cytomegalovirus exposure and HLA in healthy donors. The primer mix had 60 Vbeta and 13 Jbeta primers. Generated by immunoSEQ multiplex PCR, the TCRdb table keeps only in-frame clones and is missing some. Of fewer than 120,000 clones detected, roughly 84% appear once; the ten largest clones hold 5% to 7.5%. The sequencing input was PBMCs. These receptors were obtained from a man aged 30 to 45 in good health and CMV-seropositive.

This chain links TRBV7-2 with TRBJ2-5; D is possibly TRBD1 (5 bases). V dropped 4 bases and J dropped 0 bases, with 9 bases sitting between them. Germline V gene lookup returns CDR1 SGHTA and CDR2 FQGNSA. This CDR3 has 14 amino acids. CDR3 sequence: CASSSGFYQETQYF. CDR3 DNA sequence: TGTGCCAGCAGCTCAGGGTTTTACCAAGAGACCCAGTACTTC.

This clone turned up a few times. CDR3 bases: TGCGCCAGCAGCTTGGGTTTCGATCAGCCCCAGCATTTT. Its translation: CASSLGFDQPQHF. The chain recombines TRBV5-1 with TRBJ1-5; no clear D gene. The CDR3 has 13 residues. V was clipped by 0 bases and J by 5 bases, with 6 bases between them. CDR1 and CDR2 (germline): SGHRS, YFSETQ.